One sample yielded the 3 T cell receptor beta chains listed below, sequenced in a study of blood T cell repertoires in COVID-19. Only in-frame clones appear in the TCRdb table, and some are missing; sequencing was by immunoSEQ multiplex PCR. The sample lists about 200,000 clones, about nine tenths occurring once. The sequenced sample was PBMCs or T cells enriched from blood (not recorded which). The receptors were sampled from a man aged 30 to 39 who had recovered from COVID-19.

V and J are TRBV11-2 and TRBJ2-1; possible D gene TRBD2, 6 bases. The CDR3 is made up of 15 amino acids. Per germline, CDR1 SGHAT and CDR2 FQNNGV. The V and J ends lost 0 bases and 7 bases respectively, with 13 bases between them. The CDR3, as DNA: TGTGCCAGCAGCTTAGACGCGGGAACCCGAAATGAGCAGTTCTTC. Its protein is CASSLDAGTRNEQFF.

This chain uses TRBV6-5 with TRBJ2-1, with 8 nucleotides matching TRBD2. V was pared by 6 bases and J by 2 bases, with 6 bases of the junction left unmatched. The CDR3 runs to 15 residues. The germline V gene has CDR1 MNHEY and CDR2 SVGAGI. CDR3 loop: CASSPGTRAYNEQFF. The CDR3 DNA follows: TGTGCCAGCAGCCCCGGGACTAGGGCCTACAATGAGCAGTTCTTC.

The chain couples TRBV27 to TRBJ2-3, with 9 bases matching TRBD2. Trimming at V came to 3 bases and at J to 4 bases, leaving 2 bases not matched to a gene. The V gene's germline CDR1 is MNHEY and CDR2 SMNVEV (reference sequence). The CDR3 totals 14 residues. CDR3 region: CASSLAGGPDTQYF. The CDR3 nucleotides read TGTGCCAGCAGTTTGGCGGGGGGGCCAGATACGCAGTATTTT.